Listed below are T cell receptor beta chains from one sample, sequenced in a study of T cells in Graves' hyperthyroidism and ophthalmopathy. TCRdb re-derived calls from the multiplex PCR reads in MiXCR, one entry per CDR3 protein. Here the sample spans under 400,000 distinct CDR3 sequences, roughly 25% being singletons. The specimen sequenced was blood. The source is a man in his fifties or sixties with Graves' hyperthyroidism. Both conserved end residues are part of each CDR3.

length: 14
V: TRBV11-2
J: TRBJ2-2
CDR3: CAGSFSRNTGELFF

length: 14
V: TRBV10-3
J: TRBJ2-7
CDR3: CAISAGQGAYEQYF

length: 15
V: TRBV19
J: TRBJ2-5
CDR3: CASSIDPSSGETQYF

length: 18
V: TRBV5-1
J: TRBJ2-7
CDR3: CASSLGGLAGVSSYEQYF

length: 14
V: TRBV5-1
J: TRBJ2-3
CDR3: CASSLDLITDTQYF

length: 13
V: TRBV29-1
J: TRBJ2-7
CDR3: CSVGGTSGDEQYF

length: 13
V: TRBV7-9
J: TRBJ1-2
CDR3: CASSPIVGYGYTF

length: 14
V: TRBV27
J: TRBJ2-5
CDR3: CASRRTSRQETQYF

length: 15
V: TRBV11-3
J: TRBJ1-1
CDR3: CASSDPPGGVTEAFF

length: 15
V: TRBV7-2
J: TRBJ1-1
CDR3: CASSLAPGSNTEAFF

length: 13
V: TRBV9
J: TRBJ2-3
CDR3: CASSGISGDTQYF

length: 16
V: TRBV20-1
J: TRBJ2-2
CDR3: CSAPSGQGSNTGELFF

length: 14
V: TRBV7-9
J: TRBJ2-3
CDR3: CASSLEQGTDTQYF

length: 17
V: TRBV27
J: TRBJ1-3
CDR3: CASSLSAMAFSGNTIYF

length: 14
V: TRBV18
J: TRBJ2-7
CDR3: CASSPRTGHDEQYF

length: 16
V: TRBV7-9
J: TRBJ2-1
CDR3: CASSFQPGQGTNEQFF

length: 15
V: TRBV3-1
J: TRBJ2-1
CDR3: CASSQSGTGNDEQFF

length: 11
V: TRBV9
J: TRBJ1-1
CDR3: CASSVGPEAFF